This TCR beta chain derives from a study of PD-L1 blockade in urothelial cancer. In the study overall: The patients' atezolizumab therapy, 1,200 mg intravenously every 3 weeks, started at some point between 2013 and 2014. Prior exposure to chemotherapy in patients amounted to 0 to 3 regimens received. Blood drawn 3 weeks (second dose) and 6 weeks after treatment start was analyzed.

The CDR3 spans 13 residues. The germline gives CDR1 SGDLS, CDR2 YYNGEE. Trimming took 4 bases from V and 8 from J, leaving 13 bases between them. Method: immunoSEQ multiplex PCR; TCRdb's copy keeps in-frame clones and lacks some. The table shows about 24,000 clones, with around 85% occurring only once. The chain carries TRBV9 and TRBJ2-1; D is unresolved. The sequencing used PBMCs, collected around atezolizumab (anti-PD-L1) treatment. This sequence was found in a man aged 50-59 years with urothelial cancer. The CDR3 nucleotides read TGTGCCAGCAGCCCCGGTGATACCTATGAGCAGTTCTTC. This sequence encodes CASSPGDTYEQFF. Drawing the rest from reference TRBV9 and TRBJ2-1, the complete variable domain is DSGVTQTPKHLITATGQRVTLRCSPRSGDLSVYWYQQSLDQGLQFLIQYYNGEERAKGNILERFSAQQFPDLHSELNLSSLELGDSALYFCASSPGDTYEQFFGPGTRLTVL.